The subject of this entry is one TCR beta chain. Its antigen is undetermined. Using the 5' RACE reads, TCRdb records one entry per CDR3 protein without DNA. The repertoire table contains 200,000 to 250,000 distinct CDR3 sequences. Without any T cell sorting, total RNA was isolated from whole blood. These data belong to a study of monozygotic twins with inflammatory bowel disease. Points from the study as a whole: A single strong clonotype or signal linked to IBD was not supported. Lower TCRbeta diversity (inverse Simpson) was seen in IBD patients than in healthy co-twins. Twins with IBD had fewer clonotypes in common with others than healthy twins, particularly during disease activity.

This CDR3 contains 17 residues. Germline V gene lookup returns CDR1 SGHTA and CDR2 FQGNSA. The gene calls are TRBV7-2 and TRBJ2-3; TCRdb lists TRBD2, though no DNA is available to test this call. Sequencing used blood. This TCR came from a human donor with ulcerative colitis or Crohn's disease, or a healthy co-twin of an affected twin (not recorded which). CDR3: CASSFPVGAGFPDTQYF.